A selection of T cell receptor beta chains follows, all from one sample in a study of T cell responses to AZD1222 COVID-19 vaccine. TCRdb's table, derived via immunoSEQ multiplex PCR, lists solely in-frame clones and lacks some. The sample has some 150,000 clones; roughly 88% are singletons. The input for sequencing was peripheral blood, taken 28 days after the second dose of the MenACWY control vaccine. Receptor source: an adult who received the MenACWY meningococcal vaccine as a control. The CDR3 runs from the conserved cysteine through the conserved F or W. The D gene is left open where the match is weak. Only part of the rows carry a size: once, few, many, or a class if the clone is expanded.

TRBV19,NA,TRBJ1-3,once,CASSIDPRDGNTIYF,TGTGCCAGTAGTATAGATCCCAGGGATGGAAACACCATATATTTT
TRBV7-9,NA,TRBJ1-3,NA,CASTFTRGVGNTIYF,TGTGCCAGCACCTTTACCAGGGGCGTTGGAAACACCATATATTTT
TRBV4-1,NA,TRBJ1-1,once,CASRRGATREENTEAFF,TGCGCCAGCAGACGGGGAGCAACACGGGAGGAGAACACTGAAGCTTTCTTT
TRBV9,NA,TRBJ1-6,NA,CASSPGERRGNSPLHF,TGTGCCAGCAGCCCCGGGGAGCGTCGGGGAAATTCACCCCTCCACTTT
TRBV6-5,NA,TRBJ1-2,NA,CASSYNDRRRGYTF,TGTGCCAGCAGTTATAACGACAGGCGAAGGGGCTACACCTTC
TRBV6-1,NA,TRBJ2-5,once,CASRPGGYQETQYF,TGTGCCAGCAGGCCCGGGGGCTATCAAGAGACCCAGTACTTC
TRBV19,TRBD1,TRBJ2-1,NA,CASSPDRGNEQFF,TGTGCCAGTAGTCCGGACAGGGGCAATGAGCAGTTCTTC
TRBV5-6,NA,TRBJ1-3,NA,CASSLLYSSGNTIYF,TGTGCCAGCAGCTTGTTATACAGCTCTGGAAACACCATATATTTT
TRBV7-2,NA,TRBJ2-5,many,CASSLVSGGQGEETQYF,TGTGCCAGCAGCTTAGTATCAGGAGGGCAAGGAGAAGAGACCCAGTACTTC
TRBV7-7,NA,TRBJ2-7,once,CASSSQQGPIYEQYF,TGTGCTAGCAGCTCGCAACAGGGTCCCATCTACGAGCAGTACTTC
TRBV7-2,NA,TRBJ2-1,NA,CASSLDRNEQFF,TGTGCCAGCAGCCTCGACAGGAATGAGCAGTTCTTC
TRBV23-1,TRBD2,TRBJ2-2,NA,CASSPRTSIGLAGDLTNTGELFF,TGCGCCAGCAGTCCACGGACATCTATCGGGCTAGCGGGAGATCTTACGAACACCGGGGAGCTGTTTTTT
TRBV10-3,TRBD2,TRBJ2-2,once,CAISEIAGGTGELFF,TGTGCCATCAGTGAAATAGCGGGGGGCACCGGGGAGCTGTTTTTT
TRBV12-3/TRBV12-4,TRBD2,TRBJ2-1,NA,CASGLAGAGEQFF,TGTGCCAGTGGACTAGCGGGAGCGGGTGAGCAGTTCTTC
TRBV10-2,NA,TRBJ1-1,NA,CASTGQERLNTEAFF,TGCGCCAGCACAGGGCAGGAGCGTCTGAACACTGAAGCTTTCTTT
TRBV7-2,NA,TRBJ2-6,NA,CASSLALGRGSGANVLTF,TGTGCCAGCAGCTTAGCCCTGGGACGGGGCTCTGGGGCCAACGTCCTGACTTTC
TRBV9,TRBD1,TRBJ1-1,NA,CASSVAWTGKTEAFF,TGTGCCAGCAGCGTAGCTTGGACAGGGAAAACTGAAGCTTTCTTT
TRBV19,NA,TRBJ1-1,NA,CASSIAQRGAEAFF,TGTGCCAGTAGTATAGCCCAGAGAGGAGCTGAAGCTTTCTTT
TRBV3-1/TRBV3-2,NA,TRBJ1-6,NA,CASSHLARDANSPLHF,TGTGCCAGCAGCCACCTGGCTCGGGATGCTAATTCACCCCTCCACTTT
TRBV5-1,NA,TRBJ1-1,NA,CASSRASLGTEAFF,TGCGCCAGCAGCCGCGCTAGCCTGGGGACTGAAGCTTTCTTT
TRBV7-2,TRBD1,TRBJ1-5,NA,CASSLRGPGDQPQHF,TGTGCCAGCAGCTTAAGGGGGCCGGGCGACCAGCCCCAGCATTTT
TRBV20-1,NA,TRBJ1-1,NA,CSASPGKMPEAFF,TGCAGTGCCAGTCCCGGGAAGATGCCTGAAGCTTTCTTT
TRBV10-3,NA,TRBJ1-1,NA,CAISESVGMNTEAFF,TGTGCCATCAGTGAGTCGGTGGGGATGAACACTGAAGCTTTCTTT
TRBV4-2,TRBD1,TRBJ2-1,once,CASSQGEAGGSYNEQFF,TGTGCCAGCAGCCAAGGTGAGGCAGGGGGTTCTTACAATGAGCAGTTCTTC
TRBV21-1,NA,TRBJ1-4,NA,CASSATPTGPRRPNEKLFF,TGTGCCAGCAGCGCAACCCCGACAGGCCCAAGGCGTCCTAATGAAAAACTGTTTTTT
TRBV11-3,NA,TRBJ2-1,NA,CASSLAGTWGFF,TGTGCCAGCAGCTTAGCAGGGACCTGGGGGTTCTTC
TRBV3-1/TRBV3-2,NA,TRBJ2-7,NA,CASSQGYRVVGYEQYF,TGTGCCAGCAGCCAAGGCTACAGGGTTGTTGGGTACGAGCAGTACTTC
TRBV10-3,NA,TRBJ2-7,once,CAISSGTRQDYEQYF,TGTGCCATCAGTTCGGGGACACGGCAGGACTACGAGCAGTACTTC
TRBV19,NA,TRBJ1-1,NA,CASSIAGAVTEAFF,TGTGCCAGTAGTATAGCCGGGGCGGTGACTGAAGCTTTCTTT
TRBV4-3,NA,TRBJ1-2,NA,CASSQDLGLGRGYGYTF,TGCGCCAGCAGCCAAGATCTGGGTCTCGGCAGGGGCTATGGCTACACCTTC
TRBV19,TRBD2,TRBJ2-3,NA,CASSGLAGVVENADTQYF,TGTGCCAGTAGTGGACTAGCGGGAGTGGTGGAGAACGCAGATACGCAGTATTTT
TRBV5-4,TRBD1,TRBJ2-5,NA,CASSCSGTEETQYF,TGTGCCAGCAGCTGTTCCGGGACAGAAGAGACCCAGTACTTC
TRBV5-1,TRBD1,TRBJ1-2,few,CASSGQGDRSRGYTF,TGCGCCAGCAGCGGACAGGGGGACCGGAGTAGGGGCTACACCTTC
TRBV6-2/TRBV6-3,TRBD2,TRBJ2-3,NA,CASSNRTSADTQYF,TGTGCCAGCAGTAACCGGACTAGTGCAGATACGCAGTATTTT
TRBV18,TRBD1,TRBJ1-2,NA,CASSPQGADYGYTF,TGTGCCAGCTCGCCCCAGGGGGCCGACTATGGCTACACCTTC
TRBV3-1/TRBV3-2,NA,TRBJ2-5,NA,CASSLRAQETQYF,TGTGCCAGCAGCTTACGAGCCCAAGAGACCCAGTACTTC